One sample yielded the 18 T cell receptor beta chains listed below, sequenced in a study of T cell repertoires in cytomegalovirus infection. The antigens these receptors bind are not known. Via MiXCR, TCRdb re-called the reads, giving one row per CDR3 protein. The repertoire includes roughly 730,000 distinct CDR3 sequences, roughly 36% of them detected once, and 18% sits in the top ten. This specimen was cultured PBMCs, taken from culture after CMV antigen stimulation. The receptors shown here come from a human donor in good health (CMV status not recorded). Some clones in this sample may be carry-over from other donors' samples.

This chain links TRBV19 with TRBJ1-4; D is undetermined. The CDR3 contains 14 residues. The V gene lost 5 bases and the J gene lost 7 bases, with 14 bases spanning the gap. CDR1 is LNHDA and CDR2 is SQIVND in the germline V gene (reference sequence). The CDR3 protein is CASSGWRYGEKLFF. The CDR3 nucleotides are TGTGCCAGTAGTGGCTGGCGGTATGGTGAAAAACTGTTTTTT.

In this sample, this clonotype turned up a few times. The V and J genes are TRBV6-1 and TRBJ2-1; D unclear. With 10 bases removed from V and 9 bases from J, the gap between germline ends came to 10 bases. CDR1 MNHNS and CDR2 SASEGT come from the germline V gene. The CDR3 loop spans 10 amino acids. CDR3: CAIPRPEQFF. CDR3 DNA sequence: TGTGCCATCCCACGGCCTGAGCAGTTCTTC.

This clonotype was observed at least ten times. CDR3 sequence reads: CASSLGGGTVSYEQYF. In nucleotides, the CDR3 is TGTGCCAGCAGCTTAGGCGGGGGGACAGTCTCCTACGAGCAGTACTTC. The chain couples TRBV7-2 to TRBJ2-7; a weak D match, TRBD2 (8 bases). Germline V lookup: CDR1 SGHTA, CDR2 FQGNSA. This CDR3 comprises 16 residues. V was clipped by 1 base and J by 0 bases, with 13 bases between them.

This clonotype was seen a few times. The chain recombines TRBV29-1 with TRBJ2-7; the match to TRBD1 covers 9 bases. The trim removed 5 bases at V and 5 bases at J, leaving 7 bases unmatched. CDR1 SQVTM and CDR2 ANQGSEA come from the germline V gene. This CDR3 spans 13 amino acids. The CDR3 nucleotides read TGCAGCGTTTACGGGACAGGGATCAACGAGCAGTACTTC. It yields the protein CSVYGTGINEQYF.

The CDR3 nucleotides read TGTGCCATCAGGGACGCAAGTCATGAGCAGTTCTTC. Translated, it gives CAIRDASHEQFF. V gene TRBV10-3 combines with J gene TRBJ2-1; D call uncertain. V was pared by 6 bases and J by 8 bases, with 11 bases between. The CDR3 has 12 amino acids. Per the germline V gene, CDR1 is ENHRY and CDR2 is SYGVKD.

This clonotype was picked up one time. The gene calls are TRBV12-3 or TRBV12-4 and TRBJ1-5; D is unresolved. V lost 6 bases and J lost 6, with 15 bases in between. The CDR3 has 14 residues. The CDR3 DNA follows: TGTGCCAGCAGCCCCAACACGGATGGTCAGCCCCAGCATTTT. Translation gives CASSPNTDGQPQHF.

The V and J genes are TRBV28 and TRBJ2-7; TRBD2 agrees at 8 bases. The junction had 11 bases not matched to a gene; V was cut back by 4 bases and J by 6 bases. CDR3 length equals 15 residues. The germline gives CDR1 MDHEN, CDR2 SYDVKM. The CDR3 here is CASSSRPGGLGEQYF. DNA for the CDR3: TGTGCCAGCAGTTCACGACCGGGGGGGCTGGGCGAGCAGTACTTC.

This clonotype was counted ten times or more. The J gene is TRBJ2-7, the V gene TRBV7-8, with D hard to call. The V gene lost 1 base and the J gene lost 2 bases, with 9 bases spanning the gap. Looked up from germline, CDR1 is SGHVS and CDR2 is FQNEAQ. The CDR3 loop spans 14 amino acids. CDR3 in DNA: TGTGCCAGCAGCTTAGGTACAGATACCTACGAGCAGTACTTC. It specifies CASSLGTDTYEQYF.

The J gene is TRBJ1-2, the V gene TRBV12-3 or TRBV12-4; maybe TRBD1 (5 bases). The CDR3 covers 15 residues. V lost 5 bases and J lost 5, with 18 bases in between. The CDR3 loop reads CASSPGVGQVYGYTF. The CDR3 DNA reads TGTGCCAGCAGTCCGGGGGTAGGGCAGGTTTATGGCTACACCTTC.

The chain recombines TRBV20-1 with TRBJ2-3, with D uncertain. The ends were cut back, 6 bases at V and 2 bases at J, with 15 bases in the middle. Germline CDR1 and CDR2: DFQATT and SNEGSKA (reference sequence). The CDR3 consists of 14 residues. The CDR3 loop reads CSAPGFYTTDTQYF. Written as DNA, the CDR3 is TGCAGTGCCCCCGGGTTCTACACCACAGATACGCAGTATTTT.

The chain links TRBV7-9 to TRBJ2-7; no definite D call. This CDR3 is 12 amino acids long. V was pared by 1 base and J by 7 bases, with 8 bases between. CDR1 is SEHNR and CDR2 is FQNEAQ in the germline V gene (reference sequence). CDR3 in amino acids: CASSLVVWEQYF. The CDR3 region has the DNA TGTGCCAGCAGCTTAGTAGTTTGGGAGCAGTACTTC.

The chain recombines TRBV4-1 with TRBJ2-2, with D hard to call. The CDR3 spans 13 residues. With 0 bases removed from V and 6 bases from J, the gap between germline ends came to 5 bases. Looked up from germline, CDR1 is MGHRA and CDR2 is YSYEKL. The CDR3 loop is CASSQDGAGELFF. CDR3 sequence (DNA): TGCGCCAGCAGCCAAGATGGAGCCGGGGAGCTGTTTTTT.

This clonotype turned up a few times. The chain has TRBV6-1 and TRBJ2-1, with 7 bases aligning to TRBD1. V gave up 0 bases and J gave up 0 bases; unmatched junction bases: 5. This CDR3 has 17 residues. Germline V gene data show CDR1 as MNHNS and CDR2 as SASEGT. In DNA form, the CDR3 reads TGTGCCAGCAGTGAAGCCACAGGGGCTCGCTCCTACAATGAGCAGTTCTTC. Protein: CASSEATGARSYNEQFF.

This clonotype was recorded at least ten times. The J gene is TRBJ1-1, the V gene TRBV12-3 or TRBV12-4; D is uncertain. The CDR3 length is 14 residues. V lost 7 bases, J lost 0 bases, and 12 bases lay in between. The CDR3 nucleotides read TGTGCCAGCAAGCATAGGCGATTGAACACTGAAGCTTTCTTT. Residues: CASKHRRLNTEAFF.

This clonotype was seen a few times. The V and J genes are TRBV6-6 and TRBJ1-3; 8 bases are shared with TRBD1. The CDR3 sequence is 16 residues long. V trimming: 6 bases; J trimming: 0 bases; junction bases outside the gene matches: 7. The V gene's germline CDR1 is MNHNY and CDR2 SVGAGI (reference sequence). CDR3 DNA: TGTGCCAGCAGACCACCGACAGGGGACTCTGGAAACACCATATATTTT. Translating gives CASRPPTGDSGNTIYF.

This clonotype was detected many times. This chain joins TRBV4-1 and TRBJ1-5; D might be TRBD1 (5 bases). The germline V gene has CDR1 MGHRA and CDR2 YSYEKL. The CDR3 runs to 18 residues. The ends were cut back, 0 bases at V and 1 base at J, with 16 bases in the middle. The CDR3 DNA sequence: TGCGCCAGCAGCCAAGAGGGGGGAATTGGGGCGAGCAATCAGCCCCAGCATTTT. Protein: CASSQEGGIGASNQPQHF.

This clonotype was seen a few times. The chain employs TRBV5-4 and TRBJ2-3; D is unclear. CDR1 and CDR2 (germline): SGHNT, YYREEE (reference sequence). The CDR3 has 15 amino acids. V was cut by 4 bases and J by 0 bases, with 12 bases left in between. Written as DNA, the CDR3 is TGTGCCAGCAGCCCCGGTAGCCTAAGCACAGATACGCAGTATTTT. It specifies CASSPGSLSTDTQYF.

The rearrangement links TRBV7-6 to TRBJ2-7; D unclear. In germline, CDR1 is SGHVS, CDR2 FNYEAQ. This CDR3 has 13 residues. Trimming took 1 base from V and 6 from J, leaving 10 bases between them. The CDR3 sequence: CASSLEDRSEQYF. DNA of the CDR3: TGTGCCAGCAGCTTAGAGGACCGAAGCGAGCAGTACTTC.